Each of the 2 T cell receptor beta chains below was sequenced from the same sample in a study of blood T cells in healthy people across ages. It was with a sample-barcoded 5' primer and a J-beta primer mix that a second PCR of about 6 to 12 cycles was run. TCRdb recomputed calls from the 5' RACE reads with MiXCR, one row per CDR3 protein. The table records about 750,000 distinct CDR3 sequences, around half of them present only once. Sequencing used blood. Every receptor here comes from a man aged 80 or over in good health.

The chain combines TRBV20-1 with TRBJ2-5, with TRBD2 matching 10 bases. The CDR3 has 15 amino acids. With V trimmed by 1 base and J by 2 bases, 4 bases remained unmatched. The germline V gene encodes CDR1 DFQATT and CDR2 SNEGSKA (reference sequence). For the CDR3, the DNA is TGCAGTGCTAGAGTAGCGGGAGGCTGGCAAGAGACCCAGTACTTC. It is translated as CSARVAGGWQETQYF.

This clonotype was seen more than once but under ten times. The chain recombines TRBV5-1 with TRBJ2-3; D remains ambiguous. There are 13 residues in the CDR3. Germline V lookup: CDR1 SGHRS, CDR2 YFSETQ. The ends were cut back, 4 bases at V and 6 bases at J, with 12 bases in the middle. CDR3 protein: CASSSLVQDTQYF. Written as DNA, the CDR3 is TGCGCCAGCAGCAGCCTGGTTCAGGATACGCAGTATTTT.